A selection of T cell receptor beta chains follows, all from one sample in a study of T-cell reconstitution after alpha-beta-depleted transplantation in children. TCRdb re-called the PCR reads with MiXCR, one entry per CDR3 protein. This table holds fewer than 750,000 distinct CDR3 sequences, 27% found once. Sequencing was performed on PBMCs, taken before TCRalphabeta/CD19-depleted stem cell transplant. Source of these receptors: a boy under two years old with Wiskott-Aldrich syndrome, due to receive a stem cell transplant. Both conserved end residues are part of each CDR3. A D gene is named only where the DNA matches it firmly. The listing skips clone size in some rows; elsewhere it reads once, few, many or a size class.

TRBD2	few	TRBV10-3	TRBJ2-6	CAITSGTPSGANVLTF	TGTGCCATCACTAGCGGGACCCCATCTGGGGCCAACGTCCTGACTTTC
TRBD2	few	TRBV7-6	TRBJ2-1	CASSSPGLAVNEQFF	TGTGCCAGCAGTTCGCCGGGACTAGCGGTCAATGAGCAGTTCTTC
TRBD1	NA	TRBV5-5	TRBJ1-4	CASSLYQGGAEKLFF	TGTGCCAGCAGCTTGTATCAGGGGGGCGCGGAAAAACTGTTTTTT
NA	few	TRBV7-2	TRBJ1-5	CASSLVGDQPQHF	TGTGCCAGCAGCTTAGTCGGGGATCAGCCCCAGCATTTT
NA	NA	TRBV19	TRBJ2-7	CASSISPRRDISYEQYF	TGTGCCAGTAGTATTTCCCCTCGACGGGATATATCCTACGAGCAGTACTTC
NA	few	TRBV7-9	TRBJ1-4	CASSVNRAWEKLFF	TGTGCCAGCAGCGTAAACAGGGCTTGGGAAAAACTGTTTTTT
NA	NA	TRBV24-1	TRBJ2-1	CATQNGGEQFF	TGTGCCACCCAAAATGGGGGTGAGCAGTTCTTC
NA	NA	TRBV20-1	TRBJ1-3	CSARDAGRSGNTIYF	TGCAGTGCTAGAGATGCGGGACGCTCTGGAAACACCATATATTTT
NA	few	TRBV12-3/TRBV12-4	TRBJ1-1	CASSLTVLTEAFF	TGTGCCAGCAGTTTAACAGTCCTAACTGAAGCTTTCTTT
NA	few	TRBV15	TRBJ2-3	CATSRAYIPDTQYF	TGTGCCACCAGCAGAGCATACATCCCAGATACGCAGTATTTT
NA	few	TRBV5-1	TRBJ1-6	CASSLYFRGLSDSPLHF	TGCGCCAGCAGCTTGTATTTCCGGGGCCTCTCGGATTCACCCCTCCACTTT
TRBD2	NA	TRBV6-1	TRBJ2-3	CASRTSGGTDTQYF	TGTGCCAGCAGAACTAGCGGGGGAACAGATACGCAGTATTTT
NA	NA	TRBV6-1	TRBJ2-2	CASKATNTGELFF	TGTGCCAGCAAAGCTACAAACACCGGGGAGCTGTTTTTT
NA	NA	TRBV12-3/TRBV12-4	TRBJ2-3	CASSATSRETPQYF	TGTGCCAGCAGCGCTACCTCCAGGGAAACTCCGCAGTATTTT
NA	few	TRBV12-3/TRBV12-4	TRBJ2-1	CASSRDSNEQFF	TGTGCCAGCAGTCGAGACAGCAATGAGCAGTTCTTC
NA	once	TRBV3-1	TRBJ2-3	CASSQGQVVDTQYF	TGTGCCAGCAGCCAAGGGCAGGTAGTAGATACGCAGTATTTT
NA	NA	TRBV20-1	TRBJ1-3	CSARRVGTGNTIYF	TGCAGTGCTCGCCGGGTAGGAACTGGAAACACCATATATTTT
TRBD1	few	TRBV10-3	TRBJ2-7	CAISGTGDEQYF	TGTGCCATCAGTGGGACAGGGGACGAGCAGTACTTC
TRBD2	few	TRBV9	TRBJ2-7	CASSVGAGGLNEQYF	TGTGCCAGCAGCGTAGGAGCGGGAGGTTTAAACGAGCAGTACTTC
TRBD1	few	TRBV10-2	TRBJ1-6	CASRGQGAYNSPLHF	TGCGCCAGCAGAGGACAGGGGGCCTATAATTCACCCCTCCACTTT
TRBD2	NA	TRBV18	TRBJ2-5	CASSPLGIAGGQETQYF	TGTGCCAGCTCACCACTCGGCATAGCGGGAGGTCAGGAGACCCAGTACTTC
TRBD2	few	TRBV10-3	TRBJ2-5	CAITDGTSGIETQYF	TGTGCCATCACCGACGGGACTAGCGGGATCGAGACCCAGTACTTC
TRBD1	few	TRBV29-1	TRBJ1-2	CSVRTGVYGYTF	TGCAGCGTTCGAACAGGGGTCTATGGCTACACCTTC
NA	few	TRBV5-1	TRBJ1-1	CASSPLPGPMNTEAFF	TGCGCCAGCAGCCCCCTCCCGGGACCCATGAACACTGAAGCTTTCTTT
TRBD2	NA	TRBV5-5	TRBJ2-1	CASGAGTSGREQFF	TGTGCCAGCGGGGCCGGGACTAGCGGGAGGGAGCAGTTCTTC
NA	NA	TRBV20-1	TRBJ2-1	CSARQPAGQGLVF	TGCAGTGCTAGACAACCTGCGGGTCAAGGGCTAGTGTTC
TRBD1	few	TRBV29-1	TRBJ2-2	CSVGQVENTGELFF	TGCAGCGTAGGACAGGTAGAGAACACCGGGGAGCTGTTTTTT
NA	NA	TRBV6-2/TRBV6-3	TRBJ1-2	CASSSSSYGYTF	TGTGCCAGCAGTTCATCGTCCTACGGCTACACCTTC
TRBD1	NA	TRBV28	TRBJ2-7	CASSPPGTGGYEQYF	TGTGCCAGCAGCCCCCCCGGGACAGGGGGTTACGAGCAGTACTTC
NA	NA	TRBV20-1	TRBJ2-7	CSATSGVSYEQYF	TGCAGTGCGACCTCCGGGGTCTCCTACGAGCAGTACTTC
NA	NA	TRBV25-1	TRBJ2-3	CASSEYKGYGRGRADTQYF	TGTGCCAGCAGTGAATATAAAGGGTATGGGCGGGGCAGGGCAGATACGCAGTATTTT
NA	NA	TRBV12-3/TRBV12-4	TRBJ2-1	CASSRLRHEQFF	TGTGCCAGCAGTCGACTACGACATGAGCAGTTCTTC
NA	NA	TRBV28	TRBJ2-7	CASSLSGGVYEQYF	TGTGCCAGCAGTTTGTCGGGCGGGGTCTACGAGCAGTACTTC
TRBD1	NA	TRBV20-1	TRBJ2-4	CSAPGGGRNIQYF	TGCAGTGCCCCAGGGGGTGGCCGTAACATTCAGTACTTC
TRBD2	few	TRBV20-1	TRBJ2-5	CSGRLAGVRETQYF	TGCAGTGGAAGGCTAGCGGGAGTTCGGGAGACCCAGTACTTC
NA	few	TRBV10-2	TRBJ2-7	CASSWTSLDYEQYF	TGCGCCAGCAGTTGGACAAGTTTAGACTACGAGCAGTACTTC
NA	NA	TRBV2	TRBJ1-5	CASSRQRNQPQHF	TGTGCCAGCAGTAGACAGCGCAATCAGCCCCAGCATTTT
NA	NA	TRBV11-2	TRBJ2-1	CASSLGIVGLGNEQFF	TGTGCCAGCAGCTTAGGTATAGTGGGTCTCGGGAATGAGCAGTTCTTC
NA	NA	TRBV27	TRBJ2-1	CASRPTRFSYNEQFF	TGTGCCAGCAGGCCGACTAGGTTCTCCTACAATGAGCAGTTCTTC
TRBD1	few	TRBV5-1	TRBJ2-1	CASSLTGTGVNNEQFF	TGCGCCAGCAGCCTTACCGGGACAGGAGTTAACAATGAGCAGTTCTTC
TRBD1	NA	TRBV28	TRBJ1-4	CASSTPTGGAEKLFF	TGTGCCAGCAGTACCCCGACAGGGGGCGCAGAAAAACTGTTTTTT
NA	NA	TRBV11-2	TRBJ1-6	CASSSEQSSYNSPLHF	TGTGCCAGCAGCTCCGAGCAAAGCTCCTATAATTCACCCCTCCACTTT
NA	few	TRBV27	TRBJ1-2	CASSLRAGRLYTF	TGTGCCAGCAGTTTAAGGGCAGGGCGTCTCTACACCTTC
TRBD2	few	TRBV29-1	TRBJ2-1	CSVGPGLAIHNEQFF	TGCAGCGTTGGTCCGGGACTAGCAATACACAATGAGCAGTTCTTC
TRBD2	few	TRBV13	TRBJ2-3	CASSVIAGLGTQYF	TGTGCCAGCAGCGTAATAGCGGGTCTGGGTACGCAGTATTTT
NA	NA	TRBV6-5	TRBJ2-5	CASSYSKWLGGETQYF	TGTGCCAGCAGTTACTCGAAGTGGTTGGGGGGCGAGACCCAGTACTTC
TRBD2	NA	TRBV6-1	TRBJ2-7	CASRMESTSGYYEQYF	TGTGCCAGCAGGATGGAAAGCACTAGCGGTTACTACGAGCAGTACTTC
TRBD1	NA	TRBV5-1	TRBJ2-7	CASSLVAGQGSEQYF	TGCGCCAGCAGCCTAGTTGCAGGACAGGGGAGCGAGCAGTACTTC
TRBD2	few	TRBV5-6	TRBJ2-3	CASSSLAGSWSRTDTQYF	TGTGCCAGCAGCTCGCTAGCGGGGAGTTGGTCAAGAACAGATACGCAGTATTTT
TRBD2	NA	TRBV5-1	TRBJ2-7	CASSLVAGVPYEQYF	TGCGCCAGCAGCTTGGTGGCGGGAGTTCCGTACGAGCAGTACTTC
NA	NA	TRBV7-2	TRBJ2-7	CASSLATNLKEQYF	TGTGCCAGCAGCTTAGCCACTAATCTGAAGGAGCAGTACTTC
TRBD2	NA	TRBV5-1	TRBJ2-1	CASSLPLTSGYNEQFF	TGCGCCAGCAGCTTACCCCTAACTAGCGGCTACAATGAGCAGTTCTTC
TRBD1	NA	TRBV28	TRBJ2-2	CASTIGTGGHGELFF	TGTGCCAGCACCATCGGGACAGGGGGCCACGGGGAGCTGTTTTTT
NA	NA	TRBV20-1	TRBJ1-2	CSASAGEVYGYTF	TGCAGTGCTAGTGCAGGGGAAGTTTATGGCTACACCTTC
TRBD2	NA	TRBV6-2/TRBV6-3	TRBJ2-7	CASRPFPGLAGSYEQYF	TGTGCCAGCAGACCTTTCCCGGGACTAGCGGGATCCTACGAGCAGTACTTC
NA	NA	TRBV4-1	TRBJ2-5	CASSQDINTGRKETQYF	TGCGCCAGCAGCCAAGATATCAACACGGGGAGGAAAGAGACCCAGTACTTC
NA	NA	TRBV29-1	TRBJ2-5	CSVEIPPRETQYF	TGCAGCGTTGAAATCCCCCCTAGGGAGACCCAGTACTTC
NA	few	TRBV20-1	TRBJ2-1	CSASGLALYNEQFF	TGCAGTGCTAGTGGCCTAGCACTCTACAATGAGCAGTTCTTC
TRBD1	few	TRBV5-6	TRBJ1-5	CASSLDRGELWSNQPQHF	TGTGCCAGCAGCTTAGACAGGGGGGAGTTGTGGAGCAATCAGCCCCAGCATTTT
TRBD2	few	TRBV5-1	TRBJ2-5	CASSPGLAHQSKAGETQYF	TGCGCCAGCAGCCCTGGACTAGCGCATCAATCTAAAGCAGGAGAGACCCAGTACTTC